Given below is one T cell receptor (beta chain) in context. This record belongs to a study of blood T cell repertoires in COVID-19. Study in general: The United States, Italy and Spain were the sources of the acute and convalescent COVID-19 samples. Nucleic acid was either cDNA or gDNA, and it came from T cells, B-cell-depleted T cells, or PBMCs.

Authors' processing steps: Amplification from reference gene primers served as the basis for estimated nucleated cell counts. Some clones are missing from TCRdb's copy, which holds only in-frame ones; the method was immunoSEQ multiplex PCR. From that table come the V and J calls and clone size; the DNA was used to work out D and trimming. The sample carries around 31,000 clones, approximately 91% recorded once. The origin of this receptor is a man aged 55 to 69 with acute or convalescent COVID-19. What was sequenced was peripheral blood.

CDR3 sequence (DNA): TGTGCCAGCAGCTTAGACCGTCTCCGGGGAGAGCAGTACGTC. Protein: CASSLDRLRGEQYV. The J gene is TRBJ2-7, the V gene TRBV11-1; D perhaps matches TRBD2 (5 bases). V was cut by 1 base and J by 7 bases, with 14 bases left in between. Per germline, CDR1 SGHAT and CDR2 FQDESV (reference sequence). The CDR3 length is 14 residues.